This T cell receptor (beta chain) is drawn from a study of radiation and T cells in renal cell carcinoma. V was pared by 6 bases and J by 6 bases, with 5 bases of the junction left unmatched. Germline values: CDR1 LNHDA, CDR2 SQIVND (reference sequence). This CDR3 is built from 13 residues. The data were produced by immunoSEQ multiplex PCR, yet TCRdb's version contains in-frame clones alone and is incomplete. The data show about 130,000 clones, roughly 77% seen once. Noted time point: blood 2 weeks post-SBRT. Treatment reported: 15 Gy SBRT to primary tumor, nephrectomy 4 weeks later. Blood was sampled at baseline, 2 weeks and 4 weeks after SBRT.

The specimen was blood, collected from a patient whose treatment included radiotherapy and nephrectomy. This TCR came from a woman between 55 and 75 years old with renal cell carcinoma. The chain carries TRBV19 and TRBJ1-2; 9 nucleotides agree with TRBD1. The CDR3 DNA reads TGTGCCAGTAGCTCGACAGGGGGGAATGGCTACACCTTC. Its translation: CASSSTGGNGYTF.